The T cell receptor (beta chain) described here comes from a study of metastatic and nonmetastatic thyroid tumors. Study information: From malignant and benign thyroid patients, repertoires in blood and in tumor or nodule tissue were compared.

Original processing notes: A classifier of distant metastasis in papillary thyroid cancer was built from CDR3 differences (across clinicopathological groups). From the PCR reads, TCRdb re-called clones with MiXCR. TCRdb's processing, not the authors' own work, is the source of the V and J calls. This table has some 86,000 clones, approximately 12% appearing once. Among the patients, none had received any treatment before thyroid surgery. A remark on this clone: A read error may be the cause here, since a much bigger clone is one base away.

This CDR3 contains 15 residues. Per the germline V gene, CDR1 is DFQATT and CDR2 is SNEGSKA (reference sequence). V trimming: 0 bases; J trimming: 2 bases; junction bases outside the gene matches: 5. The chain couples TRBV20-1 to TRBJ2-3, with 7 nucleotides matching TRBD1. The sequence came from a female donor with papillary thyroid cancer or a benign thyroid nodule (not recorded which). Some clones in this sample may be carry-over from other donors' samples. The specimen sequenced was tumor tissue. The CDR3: CSARDGDSSTDTQYF. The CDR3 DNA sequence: TGCAGTGCTAGAGACGGGGACAGTTCCACAGATACGCAGTATTTT.